This T cell receptor beta chain was captured in a study of shared T cell receptors in the human thymus. This clone was detected once. Repertoires were generated with immunoSEQ multiplex PCR, while TCRdb's copy carries only in-frame clones and drops some. The data contain hundreds of thousands of clones, more than 70% of them singletons. From germline, CDR1 is SNHLY and CDR2 FYNNEI. The germline V and J ends were trimmed by 3 bases and 1 base, with 3 bases remaining between them. This CDR3 has 13 residues. This same sample was also taken into another study, of human thymus T cells.

Material for sequencing was thymocytes. V gene TRBV2 combines with J gene TRBJ2-2; no firm D call. The TCR originated in a boy in the first two years of life with a congenital heart defect. CDR3: CASSDGNTGELFF. CDR3 bases: TGTGCCAGCAGTGACGGGAACACCGGGGAGCTGTTTTTT.